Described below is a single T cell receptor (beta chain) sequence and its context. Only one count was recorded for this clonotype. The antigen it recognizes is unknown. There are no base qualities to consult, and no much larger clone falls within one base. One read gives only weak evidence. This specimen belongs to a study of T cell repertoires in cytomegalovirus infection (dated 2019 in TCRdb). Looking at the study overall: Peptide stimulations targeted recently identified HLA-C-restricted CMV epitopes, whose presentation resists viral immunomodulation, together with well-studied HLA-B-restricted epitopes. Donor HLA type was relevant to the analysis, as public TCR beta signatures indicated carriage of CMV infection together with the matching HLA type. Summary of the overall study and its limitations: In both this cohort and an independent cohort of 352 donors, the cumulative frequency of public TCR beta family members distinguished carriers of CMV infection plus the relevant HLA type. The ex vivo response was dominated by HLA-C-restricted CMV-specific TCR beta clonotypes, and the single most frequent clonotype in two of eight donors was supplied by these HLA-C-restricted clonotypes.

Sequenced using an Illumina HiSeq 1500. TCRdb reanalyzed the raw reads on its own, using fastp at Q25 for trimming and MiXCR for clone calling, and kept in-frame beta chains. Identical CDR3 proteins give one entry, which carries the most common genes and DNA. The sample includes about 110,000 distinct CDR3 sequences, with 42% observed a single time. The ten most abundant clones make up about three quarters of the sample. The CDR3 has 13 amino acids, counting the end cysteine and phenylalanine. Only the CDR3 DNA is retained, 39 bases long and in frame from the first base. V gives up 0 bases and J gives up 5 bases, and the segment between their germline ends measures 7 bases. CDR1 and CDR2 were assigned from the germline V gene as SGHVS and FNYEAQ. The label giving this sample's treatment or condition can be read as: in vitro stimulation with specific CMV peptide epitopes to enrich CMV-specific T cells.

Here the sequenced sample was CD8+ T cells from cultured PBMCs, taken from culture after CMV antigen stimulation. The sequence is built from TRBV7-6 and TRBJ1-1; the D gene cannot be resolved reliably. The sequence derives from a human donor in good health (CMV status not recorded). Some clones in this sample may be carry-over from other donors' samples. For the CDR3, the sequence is CASSLAVGTEAFF. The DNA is TGTGCCAGCAGCTTAGCAGTGGGAACTGAAGCTTTCTTT.